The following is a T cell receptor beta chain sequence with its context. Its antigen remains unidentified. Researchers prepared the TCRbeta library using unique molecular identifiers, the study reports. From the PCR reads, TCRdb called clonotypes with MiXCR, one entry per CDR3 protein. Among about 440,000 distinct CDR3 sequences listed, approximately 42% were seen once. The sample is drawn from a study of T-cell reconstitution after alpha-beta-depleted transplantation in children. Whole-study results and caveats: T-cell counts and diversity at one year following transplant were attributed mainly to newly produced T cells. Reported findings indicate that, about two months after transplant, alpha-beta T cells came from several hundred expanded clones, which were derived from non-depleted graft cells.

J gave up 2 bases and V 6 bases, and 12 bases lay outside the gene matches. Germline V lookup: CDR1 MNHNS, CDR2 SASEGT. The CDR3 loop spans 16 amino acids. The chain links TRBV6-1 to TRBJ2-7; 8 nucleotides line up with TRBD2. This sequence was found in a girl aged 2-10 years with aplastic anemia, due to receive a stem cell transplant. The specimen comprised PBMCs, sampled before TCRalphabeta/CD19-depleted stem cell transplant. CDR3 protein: CASSPKAGGSTYEQYF. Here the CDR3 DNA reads TGTGCCAGCAGCCCCAAGGCGGGAGGCTCTACCTACGAGCAGTACTTC.